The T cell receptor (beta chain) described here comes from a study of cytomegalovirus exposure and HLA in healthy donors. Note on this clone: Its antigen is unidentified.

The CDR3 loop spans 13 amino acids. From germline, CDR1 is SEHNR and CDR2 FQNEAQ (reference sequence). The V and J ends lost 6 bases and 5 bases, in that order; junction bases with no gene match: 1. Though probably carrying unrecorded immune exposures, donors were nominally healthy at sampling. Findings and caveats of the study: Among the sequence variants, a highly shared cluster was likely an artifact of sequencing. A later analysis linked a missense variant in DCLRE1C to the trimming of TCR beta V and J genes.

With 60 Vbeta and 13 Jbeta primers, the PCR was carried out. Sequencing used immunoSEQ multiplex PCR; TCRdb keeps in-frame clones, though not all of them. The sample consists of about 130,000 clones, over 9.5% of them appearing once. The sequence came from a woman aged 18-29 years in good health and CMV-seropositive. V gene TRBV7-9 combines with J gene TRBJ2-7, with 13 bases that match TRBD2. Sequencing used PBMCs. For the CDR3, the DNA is TGTGCCAGCAGTGGACTAGCGGGAGACGAGCAGTACTTC. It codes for CASSGLAGDEQYF. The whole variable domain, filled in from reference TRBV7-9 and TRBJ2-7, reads DTGVSQNPRHKITKRGQNVTFRCDPISEHNRLYWYRQTLGQGPEFLTYFQNEAQLEKSRLLSDRFSAERPKGSFSTLEIQRTEQGDSAMYLCASSGLAGDEQYFGPGTRLTVT.